The 19 T cell receptor beta chains in this list originate from one sample, sequenced in a study of blood T cell repertoires in COVID-19 (dated by TCRdb to 2019 to 2021). Library preparation used the immunoSEQ multiplex PCR assay. TCRdb re-hosts the immuneACCESS table, in-frame sequences only. Its copies lack some clones; in the studies checked, an unresolved V gene accounts for under half of them, and the cause for the rest is not known. Across this sample there are more than 200,000 clones, with under 85% seen only once. Jointly, the top ten make up roughly 4.2% of the sample. Sequencing was carried out using peripheral blood. The receptors here all came from a woman in her forties with active or convalescent COVID-19.

This chain links TRBV27 with TRBJ1-4, with D hard to call. Germline V gene sequence: CDR1 MNHEY, CDR2 SMNVEV (reference sequence). The V and J ends lost 8 bases and 4 bases respectively, with 11 bases between them. The CDR3 contains 13 residues. CDR3 nucleotide sequence: TGTGCCAGCTCCTGGAGATTTAATGAAAAACTGTTTTTT. This translates into CASSWRFNEKLFF.

In its sample, this clone was seen a few times. A much larger clone is a single base away; this may be a read error. The chain recombines TRBV12-3 or TRBV12-4 with TRBJ2-1; no firm D call. Between the trimmed V and J ends, which lost 4 bases and 4 bases, there was a span of 2 bases. This CDR3 is 11 amino acids long. The CDR3 protein is CASSSYNEQFF. Here the CDR3 DNA reads TGTGCCAGCAGTTCTTACAATGAGCAGTTCTTC.

V is TRBV7-2 and J is TRBJ2-7, with D possibly being TRBD2 (6 bases). Germline V CDR1 and CDR2: SGHTA, FQGNSA. The CDR3 covers 14 residues. Trimming removed 2 bases from V and 6 bases from J, with 14 bases in between. The CDR3 DNA is TGTGCCAGCAGCTTAATGGGTAGGGGAGGCGAGCAGTACGTC. This translates into CASSLMGRGGEQYV.

V and J are TRBV28 and TRBJ1-1, with 7 bases identical to TRBD1. V shed 4 bases, J shed 0 bases, and the junction held 2 bases outside the gene matches. The germline V gene encodes CDR1 MDHEN and CDR2 SYDVKM. CDR3 length equals 14 residues. The DNA of the CDR3 is TGTGCCAGCAGTTCGGGGACAGTGAACACTGAAGCTTTCTTT. Translated, it gives CASSSGTVNTEAFF.

The chain carries TRBV4-1 and TRBJ1-2, with 7 bases that match TRBD1. This CDR3 is built from 16 residues. Germline CDR1 and CDR2: MGHRA and YSYEKL. V was clipped by 2 bases and J by 0 bases; unmatched bases: 6. In DNA form, the CDR3 reads TGCGCCAGCAGCCAAACCCGACAGGGAGCTAACTATGGCTACACCTTC. It codes for CASSQTRQGANYGYTF.

This sequence joins TRBV3-1 (or the pseudogene TRBV3-2) and TRBJ2-1, with TRBD1 as a possible D gene (6 bases). Trimming pared 1 base from V and 2 bases from J, leaving 15 bases between. The CDR3 sequence is 17 residues long. The V gene's germline CDR1 is LGHDT and CDR2 YNNKEL (reference sequence). This CDR3 is CASSQGVSGVAYNEQFF. The CDR3 DNA sequence: TGTGCCAGCAGCCAAGGCGTCTCAGGGGTCGCCTACAATGAGCAGTTCTTC.

The rearrangement joins TRBV28 to TRBJ1-2, with D possibly being TRBD1 (5 bases). Per germline, CDR1 MDHEN and CDR2 SYDVKM. The ends were cut back, 5 bases at V and 5 bases at J, with 18 bases in the middle. The CDR3 has 15 amino acids. In nucleotides, the CDR3 is TGTGCCAGCAGTCCGCCGGGGAGGGGCGGGTATGGCTACACCTTC. As protein: CASSPPGRGGYGYTF.

The chain has TRBV7-2 and TRBJ2-7, with 7 bases identical to TRBD1. The CDR3 length is 17 residues. After removal of 5 bases from V and 4 bases from J, the junction contained 17 bases not matched to a gene. Germline-derived CDR1 and CDR2 are SGHTA and FQGNSA. The CDR3 DNA sequence: TGTGCCAGCAGCCCGCGACAGGGTTCGACTATCCAGTACGAGCAGTACTTC. Encoded protein: CASSPRQGSTIQYEQYF.

This sequence joins TRBV7-3 and TRBJ2-1; 7 bases fit TRBD1. The CDR3 covers 15 residues. Looked up from germline, CDR1 is SGHTA and CDR2 is FQGTGA. V lost 5 bases and J lost 7; bases outside the gene matches: 11. CDR3 sequence: CASSLRQGIKNEQFF. The CDR3 DNA is TGTGCCAGCAGCCTGAGACAGGGCATTAAGAATGAGCAGTTCTTC.

The chain carries TRBV28 and TRBJ1-3, with a tentative D call TRBD1 (5 bases). CDR3 length: 17 residues. V lost 2 bases, J lost 3 bases, and 17 bases lay in between. Germline V lookup: CDR1 MDHEN, CDR2 SYDVKM. DNA for the CDR3: TGTGCCAGCAGTTTAGGACGTGGGGGGATTGGTGGAAACACCATATATTTT. The encoded protein is CASSLGRGGIGGNTIYF. The variable domain in full, completed from reference TRBV28 and TRBJ1-3, reads DVKVTQSSRYLVKRTGEKVFLECVQDMDHENMFWYRQDPGLGLRLIYFSYDVKMKEKGDIPEGYSVSREKKERFSLILESASTNQTSMYLCASSLGRGGIGGNTIYFGEGSWLTVV.

The rearrangement joins TRBV28 to TRBJ2-3; 9 bases are shared with TRBD2. The CDR3 spans 15 residues. From germline, CDR1 is MDHEN and CDR2 SYDVKM. Losses at the gene ends were 6 bases for V and 2 bases for J; bases not matched to a gene: 6. The CDR3 DNA reads TGTGCCAGCAGGCTAGCGGGGTATACCACAGATACGCAGTATTTT. Translating it yields CASRLAGYTTDTQYF.

The gene calls are TRBV3-1 (or the pseudogene TRBV3-2) and TRBJ1-3; D not resolved. V dropped 4 bases and J dropped 8 bases, with 12 bases sitting between them. Germline CDR1 LGHDT, CDR2 YNNKEL (reference sequence). CDR3 length: 13 amino acids. DNA of the CDR3: TGTGCCAGCAGCCCGTTTCACCAGGACACCATATATTTT. This translates into CASSPFHQDTIYF.

The rearrangement joins TRBV7-2 to TRBJ1-3; D call uncertain. With 0 bases removed from V and 4 bases from J, the gap between germline ends came to 10 bases. CDR3 size: 15 residues. Per the germline V gene, CDR1 is SGHTA and CDR2 is FQGNSA. CDR3 DNA: TGTGCCAGCAGCTTAGCAGGGAGCGAAGGAAACACCATATATTTT. As protein: CASSLAGSEGNTIYF. Full variable domain (outside the CDR3, taken from reference TRBV7-2 and TRBJ1-3): GAGVSQSPSNKVTEKGKDVELRCDPISGHTALYWYRQSLGQGLEFLIYFQGNSAPDKSGLPSDRFSAERTGGSVSTLTIQRTQQEDSAVYLCASSLAGSEGNTIYFGEGSWLTVV.

The V call is TRBV9, the J call TRBJ2-1; 7 bases fit TRBD1. V shed 1 base and J 9 bases; nucleotides not matched to a gene: 10. Germline CDR1 is SGDLS and CDR2 is YYNGEE. This CDR3 contains 15 residues. The CDR3 is CASSVIDTGEGEQFF. The CDR3 DNA is TGTGCCAGCAGCGTAATCGATACAGGGGAAGGTGAGCAGTTCTTC.

This clone was seen only a few times. The chain is built from TRBV13 and TRBJ2-2, with 8 bases fitting TRBD1. The V gene's germline CDR1 is PRHDT and CDR2 FYEKMQ (reference sequence). Trimming removed 5 bases from V and 7 bases from J; junction bases left unmatched: 0. CDR3 length: 12 residues. CDR3 amino acids: CASSDRGGELFF. The CDR3 bases are TGTGCCAGCAGCGACAGGGGCGGGGAGCTGTTTTTT.

This chain joins TRBV3-1 (or the pseudogene TRBV3-2) and TRBJ2-2, with 7 bases fitting TRBD2. The CDR3 consists of 15 residues. CDR1 and CDR2 from the germline V gene are LGHDT and YNNKEL (reference sequence). Trimming removed 6 bases from V and 7 bases from J; junction bases left unmatched: 11. As DNA, the CDR3 is TGTGCCAGCAGTCCCCTAGCGGAGGGATACGGGGAGCTGTTTTTT. As protein: CASSPLAEGYGELFF.

V and J are TRBV5-1 and TRBJ1-4, with D perhaps TRBD1 (6 bases). The V gene lost 3 bases and the J gene lost 2 bases, with 14 bases spanning the gap. This CDR3 spans 16 amino acids. The V gene's germline CDR1 is SGHRS and CDR2 YFSETQ. The DNA of the CDR3 is TGCGCCAGCAGCTACCGGACAGCTGAGACTAATGAAAAACTGTTTTTT. This translates into CASSYRTAETNEKLFF.

The rearrangement uses TRBV6-2 or TRBV6-3 and TRBJ1-5; 7 positions match TRBD1. Per germline, CDR1 MNHEY and CDR2 SVGEGT. Trimming removed 5 bases from V and 1 base from J; junction bases left unmatched: 8. The CDR3 is made up of 16 amino acids. CDR3 in amino acids: CASSQAGGKSNQPQHF. The CDR3, as DNA: TGTGCCAGCAGTCAGGCAGGGGGTAAGAGCAATCAGCCCCAGCATTTT.

In its sample, this clone was seen once. The chain joins TRBV3-1 (or the pseudogene TRBV3-2) to TRBJ1-2, with D possibly matching TRBD1 (5 bases). V lost 4 bases to trimming and J lost 1 base, with 22 bases between them. The germline gives CDR1 LGHDT, CDR2 YNNKEL (reference sequence). The CDR3 is 18 amino acids. CDR3 DNA sequence: TGTGCCAGCAGCCTCGTTACAGGATCTTCACTTTATAACTATGGCTACACCTTC. Encoded protein: CASSLVTGSSLYNYGYTF.